Shown below are 15 T cell receptor beta chains from a single sample sequenced in a study of T cell repertoires in cytomegalovirus infection. Each CDR3 protein is one row after TCRdb ran MiXCR on the reads. The repertoire holds tens of thousands of distinct CDR3 sequences, with about half as singletons. Their specific antigens are unknown. The material sequenced was CD8+ T cells from cultured PBMCs, taken from culture after CMV antigen stimulation. Source of these receptors: a human donor in good health (CMV status not recorded). Some clones in this sample may be carry-over from other donors' samples.

This clonotype was observed a few times. The gene calls are TRBV11-2 and TRBJ2-5; 13 bases match TRBD2. The CDR3 runs to 17 residues. V was clipped by 5 bases and J by 2 bases; unmatched bases: 8. Germline loops: CDR1 SGHAT, CDR2 FQNNGV. CDR3 DNA: TGTGCCAGCAGCCCTTGGACTAGCGGGGGCAAACAAGAGACCCAGTACTTC. Amino acid sequence: CASSPWTSGGKQETQYF.

The rearrangement links TRBV27 to TRBJ1-5, with D possibly being TRBD1 (6 bases). Germline V gene lookup returns CDR1 MNHEY and CDR2 SMNVEV (reference sequence). The CDR3 loop spans 14 amino acids. V lost 2 bases and J 6 bases, leaving 11 bases between the germline ends. The CDR3 loop is CASSLRGSFQPQHF. CDR3 sequence (DNA): TGTGCCAGCAGTTTAAGGGGGTCTTTTCAGCCCCAGCATTTT.

The V call is TRBV7-9, the J call TRBJ2-1; 9 bases match TRBD1. CDR1 and CDR2 (germline): SEHNR, FQNEAQ (reference sequence). Trimming cost V 1 base and J 5 bases; bases outside gene matches: 3. This CDR3 is built from 15 residues. Written as DNA, the CDR3 is TGTGCCAGCAGCTTAGTTGGGACAGGGAACAATGAGCAGTTCTTC. Its protein product is CASSLVGTGNNEQFF.

The V and J genes are TRBV7-9 and TRBJ2-1; a weak D match, TRBD2 (6 bases). V lost 1 base and J 4 bases, leaving 11 bases between the germline ends. The CDR3 has 15 amino acids. CDR1 and CDR2 from the germline V gene are SEHNR and FQNEAQ (reference sequence). DNA of the CDR3: TGTGCCAGCAGCTTAGTCGGGGCGGGGTACAATGAGCAGTTCTTC. This sequence encodes CASSLVGAGYNEQFF.

This clonotype was seen a few times. The CDR3 DNA reads TGTGCCAGCAGCTTAGGGGACAAGGGGGGACAAGAGACCCAGTACTTC. This codes for CASSLGDKGGQETQYF. J is TRBJ2-5 and V is TRBV7-6; TRBD1 or TRBD2 may be the D gene (6 bases each). The CDR3 has 16 amino acids. Germline lookup yields CDR1 SGHVS and CDR2 FNYEAQ. With 1 base removed from V and 2 bases from J, the gap between germline ends came to 14 bases.

The chain is built from TRBV6-5 and TRBJ1-1, with D perhaps matching TRBD1 (6 bases). Trimming removed 0 bases from V and 4 bases from J, with 9 bases in between. CDR3 length: 14 residues. Germline V gene lookup returns CDR1 MNHEY and CDR2 SVGAGI. CDR3 amino acids: CASSYSGAGTEAFF. The CDR3 coding sequence is TGTGCCAGCAGTTACTCGGGGGCAGGCACTGAAGCTTTCTTT.

This chain links TRBV7-6 with TRBJ2-7; 9 positions agree with TRBD1. This CDR3 spans 16 amino acids. The germline CDR1 and CDR2 sequences are SGHVS and FNYEAQ. V gave up 5 bases and J gave up 2 bases; unmatched junction bases: 10. In DNA form, the CDR3 reads TGTGCCAGCAGCGCCCCCCGGGACAGGGAGGCCTACGAGCAGTACTTC. Translated, it gives CASSAPRDREAYEQYF.

The V and J genes are TRBV12-5 and TRBJ1-1, with TRBD1 matching 8 bases. V lost 2 bases and J lost 5; bases outside the gene matches: 4. Germline lookup yields CDR1 LGHNT and CDR2 FRNRAP. The CDR3 covers 14 residues. CDR3 sequence reads: CASGLTQGDTEAFF. The CDR3, as DNA: TGTGCTAGTGGTTTGACACAGGGGGATACTGAAGCTTTCTTT.

The chain combines TRBV14 with TRBJ1-1; the D gene is possibly TRBD1 (5 bases). Per the germline V gene, CDR1 is SGHDN and CDR2 is FVKESK. The V end was cut by 1 base, the J end by 10 bases, with 13 bases between. The CDR3 extends over 13 amino acids. CDR3 nucleotides: TGTGCCAGCAGCCAAGTGAAGGGGATTGTAGCTTTCTTT. Translation: CASSQVKGIVAFF.

The gene calls are TRBV28 and TRBJ2-1; 8 bases are a match to TRBD1. Germline assignment: CDR1 MDHEN and CDR2 SYDVKM. With V trimmed by 6 bases and J by 2 bases, 12 bases remained unmatched. The CDR3 runs 17 residues. CDR3 DNA: TGTGCCAGCAGCTTCGCTCTCCGGACAGGGACCTACAATGAGCAGTTCTTC. It encodes CASSFALRTGTYNEQFF.

This clonotype showed up just a few times. The chain employs TRBV7-2 and TRBJ2-7; D unresolved. In germline, CDR1 is SGHTA, CDR2 FQGNSA. CDR3 size: 16 residues. V shed 5 bases and J shed 4 bases, with 21 bases lying between them. CDR3: CASSLTKTLGVYEQYF. The CDR3 DNA reads TGTGCCAGCAGCCTTACTAAAACCCTTGGGGTATACGAGCAGTACTTC.

V is TRBV11-1 and J is TRBJ2-2; D is perhaps TRBD2 (6 bases). Trimming shortened V by 7 bases and J by 7 bases, and 13 bases separated the two germline ends. CDR1 and CDR2 (germline): SGHAT, FQDESV (reference sequence). The CDR3 runs 13 residues. CDR3 region: CASKGGAIGELFF. CDR3 nucleotides: TGTGCCAGCAAAGGAGGGGCGATCGGGGAGCTGTTTTTT.

The chain joins TRBV6-1 to TRBJ2-7; no firm D call. Trimming took 1 base from V and 4 from J, leaving 8 bases between them. CDR3 size: 13 residues. Germline CDR1 reads MNHNS; CDR2 reads SASEGT. The CDR3 region is CASSEGLMYEQYF. As DNA, the CDR3 is TGTGCCAGCAGTGAAGGGCTGATGTACGAGCAGTACTTC.

There are a few counts of this clonotype. V is TRBV4-2 and J is TRBJ2-7; no definite D call. The CDR3 covers 15 residues. Trimming stripped 1 base from V and 2 bases from J, with 12 bases between. Germline V gene data show CDR1 as LGHNA and CDR2 as YNFKEQ. The CDR3, as DNA: TGTGCCAGCAGCCAAGGTGTGACAACCCCCTACGAGCAGTACTTC. Its translation is CASSQGVTTPYEQYF.

V and J are TRBV27 and TRBJ1-1; 7 nucleotides line up with TRBD1. The CDR3 extends over 13 amino acids. Losses at the gene ends were 4 bases for V and 6 bases for J; bases not matched to a gene: 5. The V gene's germline CDR1 is MNHEY and CDR2 SMNVEV (reference sequence). CDR3 in amino acids: CASSSHRGAEAFF. The CDR3 bases are TGTGCCAGCAGTTCCCACAGGGGCGCTGAAGCTTTCTTT.